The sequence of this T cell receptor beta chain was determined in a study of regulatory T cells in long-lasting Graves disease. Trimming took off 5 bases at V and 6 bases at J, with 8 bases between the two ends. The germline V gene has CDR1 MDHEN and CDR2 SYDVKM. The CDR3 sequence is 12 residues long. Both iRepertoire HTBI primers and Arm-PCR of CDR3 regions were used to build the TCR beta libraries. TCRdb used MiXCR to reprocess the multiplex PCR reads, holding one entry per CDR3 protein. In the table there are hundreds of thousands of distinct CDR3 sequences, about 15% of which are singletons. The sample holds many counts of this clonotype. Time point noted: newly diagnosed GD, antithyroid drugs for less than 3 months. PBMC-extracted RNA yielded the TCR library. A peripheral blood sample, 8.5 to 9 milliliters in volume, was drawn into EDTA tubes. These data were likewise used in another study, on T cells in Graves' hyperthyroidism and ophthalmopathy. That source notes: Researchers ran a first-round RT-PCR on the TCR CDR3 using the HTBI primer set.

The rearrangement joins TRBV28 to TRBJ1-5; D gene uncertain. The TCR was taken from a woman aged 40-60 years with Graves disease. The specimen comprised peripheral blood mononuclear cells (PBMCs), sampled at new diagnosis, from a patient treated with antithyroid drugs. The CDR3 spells CASSERGQPQHF. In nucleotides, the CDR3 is TGTGCCAGCAGTGAGAGAGGTCAGCCCCAGCATTTT.